A single sample gave rise to the 10 T cell receptor beta chains below, sequenced in a study of neurological immune-mediated disorders. MiXCR, run by TCRdb on the 5' RACE reads, gives a single entry per CDR3 protein. The table includes approximately 66,000 distinct CDR3 sequences, 4.5% detected once. The sequenced sample consisted of PBMCs. These receptors came from a man younger than 45 with multiple sclerosis.

Ten or more counts support this clonotype. This chain joins TRBV20-1 and TRBJ2-3; no firm D call. Trimming shortened V by 1 base and J by 3 bases, and 8 bases separated the two germline ends. Germline V gives CDR1 DFQATT, CDR2 SNEGSKA (reference sequence). This CDR3 region has 13 residues. In nucleotides, the CDR3 is TGCAGTGCTAGAGTGAGCACTACAGATACGCAGTATTTT. Its translation is CSARVSTTDTQYF.

This clonotype came up many times. This chain connects TRBV7-8 to TRBJ2-4; 8 bases line up with TRBD1. After removal of 2 bases from V and 0 bases from J, the junction contained 12 bases not matched to a gene. The CDR3 totals 19 residues. CDR1 is SGHVS, CDR2 FQNEAQ, per germline. The CDR3 spells CASSLFGTGDSLAKNIQYF. CDR3 sequence (DNA): TGTGCCAGCAGCTTATTTGGGACAGGCGACTCTTTAGCCAAAAACATTCAGTACTTC. The full variable domain, with the rest looked up from reference TRBV7-8 and TRBJ2-4, is GAGVSQSPRYKVAKRGQDVALRCDPISGHVSLFWYQQALGQGPEFLTYFQNEAQLDKSGLPSDRFFAERPEGSVSTLKIQRTQQEDSAVYLCASSLFGTGDSLAKNIQYFGAGTRLSVL.

The J gene is TRBJ1-1, the V gene TRBV7-7; the match to TRBD1 covers 7 bases. The CDR3 extends over 18 amino acids. V lost 5 bases to trimming and J lost 1 base; unmatched junction nucleotides: 16. Germline V gene sequence: CDR1 SSHAT, CDR2 FNYEAQ (reference sequence). CDR3 region: CASSPFKVRDSSNTEAFF. The CDR3 DNA reads as TGTGCCAGCAGCCCGTTCAAGGTGCGGGACAGCTCGAACACTGAAGCTTTCTTT.

This clonotype came up many times. V gene TRBV2 combines with J gene TRBJ1-5, with 8 bases aligning to TRBD1. J was trimmed by 4 bases and V by 7 bases; bases with no gene match: 3. The CDR3 spans 13 residues. CDR1 is SNHLY and CDR2 is FYNNEI in the germline V gene. The CDR3 sequence: CASTGTGNQPQHF. The CDR3 DNA sequence: TGTGCCAGCACCGGGACAGGAAATCAGCCCCAGCATTTT.

This sequence joins TRBV4-1 and TRBJ1-1, with D possibly being TRBD1 (5 bases). The CDR3 contains 16 residues. Between the trimmed V and J ends, which lost 2 bases and 0 bases, there was a span of 13 bases. In germline, CDR1 is MGHRA, CDR2 YSYEKL. The CDR3 loop is CASSQTGAKMNTEAFF. The CDR3 DNA follows: TGCGCCAGCAGCCAAACAGGAGCGAAGATGAACACTGAAGCTTTCTTT.

The sample holds many counts of this clonotype. The chain recombines TRBV29-1 with TRBJ2-7, with 7 bases matching TRBD1. Germline CDR1 reads SQVTM; CDR2 reads ANQGSEA. V lost 0 bases and J lost 5; bases outside the gene matches: 7. The CDR3 runs to 14 residues. The CDR3 DNA reads TGCAGCGTTGAAGATCCCCGGACAGGCAACGAGCAGTACTTC. It codes for CSVEDPRTGNEQYF.

The J gene is TRBJ2-2, the V gene TRBV2, with unresolved D. CDR3 length equals 13 residues. The V end was cut by 5 bases, the J end by 4 bases, with 8 bases between. Per germline, CDR1 SNHLY and CDR2 FYNNEI. CDR3 nucleotides: TGTGCCAGCAGTAGGACCGGCACCGGGGAGCTGTTTTTT. It encodes CASSRTGTGELFF.

Ten or more counts support this clonotype. V and J are TRBV12-3 or TRBV12-4 and TRBJ2-6; possibly TRBD2 for D (6 bases). Trimming cost V 3 bases and J 2 bases, with 8 bases left between them. This CDR3 contains 15 residues. CDR3 bases: TGTGCCAGCAGTTTGTGGAGGGCTGGGGCCAACGTCCTGACTTTC. The encoded protein is CASSLWRAGANVLTF.

Many counts were recorded for this clonotype. The chain employs TRBV5-1 and TRBJ1-1; D is uncertain. CDR1 and CDR2 from the germline V gene are SGHRS and YFSETQ. V was trimmed by 0 bases and J by 6 bases, leaving 15 bases between them. There are 15 residues in the CDR3. DNA of the CDR3: TGCGCCAGCAGCTTGGTGGCAGCCCGTATCGCTGAAGCTTTCTTT. Translating gives CASSLVAARIAEAFF.

This clonotype appeared many times. The chain carries TRBV27 and TRBJ1-4, with TRBD1 matching over 10 bases. The germline V gene encodes CDR1 MNHEY and CDR2 SMNVEV (reference sequence). J gave up 8 bases and V 5 bases, and 8 bases lay outside the gene matches. CDR3 length: 15 residues. The DNA of the CDR3 is TGTGCCAGCAGTGAACCGGGGACAGGGGTCGAAAAACTGTTTTTT. Residues: CASSEPGTGVEKLFF.